One and the same sample provided the 20 T cell receptor beta chains below, sequenced in a study of blood T cell repertoires in COVID-19 (dated by TCRdb to 2020 to 2022). The library was made by the immunoSEQ multiplex PCR assay. Drawn from immuneACCESS, this table holds only the in-frame rearrangements with V and J called that TCRdb kept. Clones are partly lost; checked studies trace under half to an unresolved V gene and leave the rest unexplained. This sample lists under 200,000 clones; about three quarters were detected once. The ten largest clones capture around 2.8% of the sample. The sequenced material came from peripheral blood. These TCRs come from a man aged 70 or older with acute or convalescent COVID-19.

V gene TRBV24-1 combines with J gene TRBJ2-2, with D uncertain. In germline, CDR1 is KGHDR, CDR2 SFDVKD. Trimming left V 6 bases short and J 1 base short, with 8 bases between. This CDR3 is 14 amino acids long. CDR3 sequence (DNA): TGTGCCACCAGTAGAAGAGGGAACACCGGGGAGCTGTTTTTT. Protein sequence: CATSRRGNTGELFF.

This clone was seen just once. J is TRBJ2-7 and V is TRBV12-3 or TRBV12-4; no reliable D call. The CDR3 has 13 residues. V lost 6 bases and J 1 base, leaving 10 bases between the germline ends. This CDR3 is CASSQTRSYEQYF. The CDR3 DNA reads TGTGCCAGCAGCCAGACAAGGTCCTACGAGCAGTACTTC.

V and J are TRBV4-3 and TRBJ2-2; tentative D call: TRBD2 (5 bases). CDR1 and CDR2 from the germline V gene are LGHNA and YSLEER. Trimming pared 0 bases from V and 6 bases from J, leaving 11 bases between. The CDR3 consists of 15 residues. CDR3 sequence: CASSQDRLGAGELFF. The DNA of the CDR3 is TGCGCCAGCAGCCAAGATCGATTGGGAGCCGGGGAGCTGTTTTTT.

A note on this clone: Other DNA variants within this sample encode the same CDR3. This sequence joins TRBV5-1 and TRBJ2-2, with unresolved D. CDR1 is SGHRS and CDR2 is YFSETQ in the germline V gene. V was trimmed by 0 bases and J by 2 bases, leaving 8 bases between them. This CDR3 is built from 15 residues. CDR3 sequence: CASSLVPGNTGELFF. CDR3 sequence (DNA): TGCGCCAGCAGCTTGGTTCCAGGAAACACCGGGGAGCTGTTTTTT.

The chain recombines TRBV5-1 with TRBJ1-1, with TRBD1 as a possible D gene (6 bases). The CDR3 is 14 amino acids. The V end lost 2 bases, the J end lost 1 base, and 9 bases lay between the germline ends. Germline V gene lookup returns CDR1 SGHRS and CDR2 YFSETQ. CDR3 sequence: CASSFKGQNTEAFF. CDR3 nucleotides: TGCGCCAGCAGCTTTAAGGGACAGAACACTGAAGCTTTCTTT.

The V gene is TRBV3-1 (or the pseudogene TRBV3-2), the J gene TRBJ1-3; weak D call: TRBD1 (5 bases). The V end was cut by 3 bases, the J end by 0 bases, with 12 bases between. In germline, CDR1 is LGHDT, CDR2 YNNKEL (reference sequence). This CDR3 contains 16 residues. The CDR3 region is CASSQPLDSSGNTIYF. CDR3 sequence (DNA): TGTGCCAGCAGCCAGCCACTCGACAGCTCTGGAAACACCATATATTTT.

V is TRBV19 and J is TRBJ2-1; 8 bases map to TRBD2. Germline V CDR1 and CDR2: LNHDA, SQIVND (reference sequence). With V trimmed by 1 base and J by 6 bases, 8 bases remained unmatched. CDR3 length: 16 residues. CDR3 coding DNA: TGTGCCAGTAGTATAGTGCCTACGGGAGGGGTCAATGAGCAGTTCTTC. This translates into CASSIVPTGGVNEQFF.

The V gene is TRBV28, the J gene TRBJ1-2, with 7 positions matching TRBD1. Trimming at V came to 8 bases and at J to 7 bases, leaving 16 bases not matched to a gene. Germline CDR1 reads MDHEN; CDR2 reads SYDVKM. CDR3 length equals 15 residues. CDR3 sequence: CASLTPTGAVAGYTF. Here the CDR3 DNA reads TGTGCCAGCCTGACCCCCACAGGGGCGGTAGCTGGCTACACCTTC.

The chain couples TRBV4-1 to TRBJ2-5; maybe TRBD2 (5 bases). Germline values: CDR1 MGHRA, CDR2 YSYEKL. The CDR3 length is 16 residues. The V gene lost 0 bases and the J gene lost 5 bases, with 16 bases spanning the gap. The CDR3 region is CASSQEFSAGQETQYF. CDR3 bases: TGCGCCAGCAGCCAAGAGTTTAGCGCCGGGCAGGAGACCCAGTACTTC.

This clone was found once. J is TRBJ2-1 and V is TRBV7-9; TRBD2 might be the D (5 bases). Germline CDR1 and CDR2: SEHNR and FQNEAQ (reference sequence). This CDR3 region has 14 residues. V was shortened by 5 bases and J by 7 bases, with 15 bases between the two germline ends. The DNA of the CDR3 is TGTGCCAGCAGCCCCACTGAGGGTGTGAATGAGCAGTTCTTC. Amino acid sequence: CASSPTEGVNEQFF.

This clone was seen once. The chain carries TRBV10-3 and TRBJ2-2, with D perhaps TRBD2 (5 bases). Per the germline V gene, CDR1 is ENHRY and CDR2 is SYGVKD. This CDR3 spans 14 amino acids. The V gene lost 9 bases and the J gene lost 5 bases, with 16 bases spanning the gap. In DNA, the CDR3 is TGTGCCATTACAGCCGACCCGGGGACCGGGGAGCTGTTTTTT. This sequence encodes CAITADPGTGELFF.

On this clone: Other DNA sequences within the sample encode an identical CDR3. The chain recombines TRBV28 with TRBJ1-3; D is uncertain. CDR1 and CDR2 from the germline V gene are MDHEN and SYDVKM. This CDR3 has 14 amino acids. Trimming pared 3 bases from V and 4 bases from J, leaving 10 bases between. CDR3 DNA: TGTGCCAGCAGTTTGGAGAGGGCCGGAAACACCATATATTTT. Its protein product is CASSLERAGNTIYF.

This clone was counted a single time. This rearrangement joins TRBV5-6 to TRBJ2-5, with D possibly matching TRBD2 (5 bases). Germline assignment: CDR1 SGHDT and CDR2 YYEEEE. The CDR3 totals 14 residues. The V and J ends lost 4 bases and 3 bases respectively, with 13 bases between them. For the CDR3, the DNA is TGTGCCAGCAGCCCGGTGGACTGGAAAGAGACCCAGTACTTC. Amino acids: CASSPVDWKETQYF.

This chain links TRBV5-4 with TRBJ2-5, with D possibly TRBD2 on 5 matching bases. The CDR3 length is 14 residues. The germline V gene has CDR1 SGHNT and CDR2 YYREEE (reference sequence). Trimming pared 0 bases from V and 4 bases from J, leaving 10 bases between. CDR3 DNA: TGTGCCAGCAGCTTGGGGGGAGACGGAGAGACCCAGTACTTC. Protein product: CASSLGGDGETQYF.

This chain joins TRBV6-5 and TRBJ1-5; 8 nucleotides match TRBD1. Unmatched junction bases numbered 6, after V lost 7 bases and J lost 4 bases. CDR3 length: 14 amino acids. CDR1 MNHEY and CDR2 SVGAGI come from the germline V gene. CDR3 region: CASNTGGTNQPQHF. DNA of the CDR3: TGTGCCAGCAATACAGGGGGAACTAATCAGCCCCAGCATTTT.

The chain employs TRBV7-7 and TRBJ2-1; 16 bases line up with TRBD2. This CDR3 spans 18 amino acids. Germline loops: CDR1 SSHAT, CDR2 FNYEAQ (reference sequence). The V gene end was trimmed by 5 bases and the J gene end by 4 bases; junction bases not matched to a gene: 8. The DNA of the CDR3 is TGTGCCAGCAGCCAGGGACTAGCGGGGGGGCCTGGTTACAATGAGCAGTTCTTC. It translates to CASSQGLAGGPGYNEQFF. Full variable domain (remainder filled in from reference TRBV7-7 and TRBJ2-1): GAGVSQSPRYKVTKRGQDVTLRCDPISSHATLYWYQQALGQGPEFLTYFNYEAQPDKSGLPSDRFSAERPEGSISTLTIQRTEQRDSAMYRCASSQGLAGGPGYNEQFFGPGTRLTVL.

The chain recombines TRBV7-8 with TRBJ2-3; 9 nucleotides line up with TRBD2. CDR1 and CDR2 (germline): SGHVS, FQNEAQ. V was pared by 3 bases and J by 1 base, with 2 bases of the junction left unmatched. This CDR3 region has 15 residues. Written as DNA, the CDR3 is TGTGCCAGCAGCTTTTCTAGCGGGGGCACAGATACGCAGTATTTT. Translating it yields CASSFSSGGTDTQYF.

V usage is TRBV30 and J usage is TRBJ2-7, with a possible D match to TRBD2 (6 bases). This CDR3 contains 12 residues. The germline V gene encodes CDR1 GTSNPN and CDR2 SVGIG (reference sequence). Trimming stripped 4 bases from V and 5 bases from J, with 12 bases between. The DNA of the CDR3 is TGTGCCTGGAACTTGGGGGGAAACGAGCAGTACTTC. Amino acids: CAWNLGGNEQYF.

The chain recombines TRBV6-1 with TRBJ1-1, with D unclear. The germline CDR1 and CDR2 sequences are MNHNS and SASEGT. Trimming removed 3 bases from V and 5 bases from J, with 10 bases in between. This CDR3 has 13 residues. The chain's CDR3 is CASSETVGTEAFF. CDR3 in DNA: TGTGCCAGCAGTGAGACTGTTGGGACTGAAGCTTTCTTT.

A word on this clone: Distinct nucleotide sequences in the sample also encode this CDR3. The V gene is TRBV5-1, the J gene TRBJ2-2; 9 bases agree with TRBD1. V dropped 4 bases and J dropped 5; count of bases not matched to a gene: 6. This CDR3 is 15 amino acids long. CDR1 and CDR2 (germline): SGHRS, YFSETQ. CDR3 bases: TGCGCCAGCAGCCCGGGACAGGGAGGGACCGGGGAGCTGTTTTTT. This encodes CASSPGQGGTGELFF.